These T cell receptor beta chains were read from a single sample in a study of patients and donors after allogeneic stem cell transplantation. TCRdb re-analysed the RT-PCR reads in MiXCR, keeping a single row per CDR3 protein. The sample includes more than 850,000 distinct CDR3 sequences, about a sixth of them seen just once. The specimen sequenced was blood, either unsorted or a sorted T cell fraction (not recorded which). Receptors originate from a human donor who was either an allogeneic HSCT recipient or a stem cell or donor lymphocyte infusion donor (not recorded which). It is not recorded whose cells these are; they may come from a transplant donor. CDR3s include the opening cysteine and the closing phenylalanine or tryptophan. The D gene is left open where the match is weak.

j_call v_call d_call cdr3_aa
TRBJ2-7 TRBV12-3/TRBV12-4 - CASSRKSTADRYF
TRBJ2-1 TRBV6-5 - CASSYSTSPLYNEQFF
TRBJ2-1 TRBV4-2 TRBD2 CASSQGELAGAGDEQFF
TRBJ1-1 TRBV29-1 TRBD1 CSARDSTEAFF
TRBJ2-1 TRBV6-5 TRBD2 CASSSQAGGGNEQFF
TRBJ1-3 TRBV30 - CAWSVGTSSGNTIYF
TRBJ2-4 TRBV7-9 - CASTQSGGILAKNIQYF
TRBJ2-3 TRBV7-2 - CASSFMGDLGWDTQYF
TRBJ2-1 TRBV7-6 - CASSYRGGVNSEQFF
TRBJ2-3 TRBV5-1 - CASSLEPATGTDTQYF
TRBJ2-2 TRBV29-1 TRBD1 CSVVVDGTGTNTGELFF
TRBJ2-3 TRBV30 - CAWSVLGGGKDTQYF
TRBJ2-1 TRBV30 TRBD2 CAWSVRGLAGEDNEQFF
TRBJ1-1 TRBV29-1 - CSVARILNTEAFF
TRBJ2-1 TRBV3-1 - CASSQGPLRFF
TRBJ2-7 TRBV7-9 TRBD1 CASSLDRGHLYEQYF
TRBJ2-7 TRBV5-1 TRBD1 CASSLAGTGALYEQYF
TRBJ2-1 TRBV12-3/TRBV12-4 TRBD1 CASSFTGTGNNEQFF
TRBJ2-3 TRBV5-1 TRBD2 CASSLGASSGVADTQYF
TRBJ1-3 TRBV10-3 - CAISESGPTIYF
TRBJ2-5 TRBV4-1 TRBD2 CASSQHTSGRQETQYF
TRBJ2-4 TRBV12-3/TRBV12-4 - CASRLDGIPLYF
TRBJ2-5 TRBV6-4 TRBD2 CASNVPLLAGGPETQYF
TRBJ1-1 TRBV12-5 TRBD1 CASGLRQGATEAFF
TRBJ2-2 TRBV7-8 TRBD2 CASSQRSGGNTGELFF
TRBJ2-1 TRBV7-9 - CASSPSGEGQFF
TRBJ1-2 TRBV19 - CASSKDHRDYGYTF
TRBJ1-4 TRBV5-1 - CASSLGGRSGEKLFF
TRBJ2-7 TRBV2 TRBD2 CASSEVQRGPRQYF
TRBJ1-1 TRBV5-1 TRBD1 CASSLERDSTEAFF
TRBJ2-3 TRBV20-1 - CSARATGTDTQYF
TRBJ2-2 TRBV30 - CAWTVGVSTGELFF
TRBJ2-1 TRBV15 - CATSSHKGPGKGFNEQFF
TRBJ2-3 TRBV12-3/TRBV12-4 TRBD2 CASSFYSGGPAPDTQYF
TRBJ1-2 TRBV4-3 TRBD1 CASSQGPGQGASGYTF
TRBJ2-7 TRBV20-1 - CSARRDPVEQYF
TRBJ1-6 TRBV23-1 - CASSQSGMSGDSPLHF
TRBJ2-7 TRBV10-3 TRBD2 CAISGTSGSDEQYF
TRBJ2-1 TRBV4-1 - CASSQVLTSSYNEQFF
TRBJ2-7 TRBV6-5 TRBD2 CASSYSIGRASYEQYF
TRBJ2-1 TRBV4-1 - CASRRYVRWSYNEQFF
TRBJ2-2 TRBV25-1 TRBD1 CASSEPSRDSGELFF
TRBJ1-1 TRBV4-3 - CASSQVATGRTEAFF
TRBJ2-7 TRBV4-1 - CASSSVFRDRPSYEQYF
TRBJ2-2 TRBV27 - CASSSLPGELFF
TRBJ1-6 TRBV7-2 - CPSSLMASGNSPLHF
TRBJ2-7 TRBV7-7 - CASSPSLAEARQYF
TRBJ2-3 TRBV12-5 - CASGLTTAMISTDTQYF
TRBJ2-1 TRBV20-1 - CSASYTMGYNEQFF
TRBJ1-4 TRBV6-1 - CASSRDEAGGIKLFF
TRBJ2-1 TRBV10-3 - CAISAPPGSSYNEQFF
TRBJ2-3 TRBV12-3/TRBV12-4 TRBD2 CASSLPGLVSDTQYF
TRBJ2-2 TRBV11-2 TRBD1 CASIPGQGYTGELFF